These 31 T cell receptor beta chains originate from one sample sequenced in a study of OX40 agonist ivuxolimab in advanced cancers. Only in-frame clones appear in the TCRdb table, and some are missing; sequencing was by immunoSEQ multiplex PCR. The profile shows roughly 76,000 clones, about 94% of them singletons. The sequencing used CD4+ or CD8+ T cells sorted from blood, collected in a trial of the OX40 agonist ivuxolimab. The receptors derive from an adult with an advanced solid tumor such as melanoma, head and neck, liver or kidney cancer.

This clone has more than one count but fewer than ten. The chain employs TRBV11-2 and TRBJ2-7; the D is unclear. The CDR3 length is 15 residues. CDR1 and CDR2 (germline): SGHAT, FQNNGV. Trimming stripped 1 base from V and 3 bases from J, with 13 bases between. CDR3 amino acids: CASSLGTVPGYEQYF. In DNA form, the CDR3 reads TGTGCCAGCAGCTTAGGCACGGTGCCGGGCTACGAGCAGTACTTC.

The chain uses TRBV5-4 and TRBJ2-7; tentatively, D is TRBD2 (5 bases). From germline, CDR1 is SGHNT and CDR2 YYREEE (reference sequence). The V end was cut by 5 bases, the J end by 0 bases, with 15 bases between. There are 15 residues in the CDR3. The chain's CDR3 is CASRTSGKSSYEQYF. CDR3 DNA: TGTGCCAGCAGGACGAGCGGCAAAAGCTCCTACGAGCAGTACTTC.

This clone has just a few counts. The genes are TRBV6-5 and TRBJ1-1; tentatively, D is TRBD1 (6 bases). Germline loops: CDR1 MNHEY, CDR2 SVGAGI. The CDR3 consists of 15 residues. V lost 4 bases and J 1 base, leaving 13 bases between the germline ends. CDR3 residues: CASSLSGDWNTEAFF. CDR3 bases: TGTGCCAGCAGTTTATCAGGGGACTGGAACACTGAAGCTTTCTTT.

The genes are TRBV5-6 and TRBJ2-7; D is tentatively TRBD1 or TRBD2 (5 bases each). Trimming removed 3 bases at V and 5 bases at J, with 21 bases between. This CDR3 spans 16 amino acids. In germline, CDR1 is SGHDT, CDR2 YYEEEE. The DNA for the CDR3 is TGTGCCAGCAGCTCATTATTAGAGGGGATCGAAAACGAGCAGTACTTC. As protein: CASSSLLEGIENEQYF. The full variable domain, in which reference TRBV5-6 and TRBJ2-7 provide the parts outside the CDR3, is DAGVTQSPTHLIKTRGQQVTLRCSPKSGHDTVSWYQQALGQGPQFIFQYYEEEERQRGNFPDRFSGHQFPNYSSELNVNALLLGDSALYLCASSSLLEGIENEQYFGPGTRLTVT.

The chain uses TRBV11-2 and TRBJ2-7; tentatively, D is TRBD2 (7 bases). This CDR3 has 14 amino acids. The V gene's germline CDR1 is SGHAT and CDR2 FQNNGV. Deletions cut 4 bases from V and 3 bases from J, with 13 bases between. CDR3 coding DNA: TGTGCCAGCAGCTCGCGGGGGCTAAGCTACGAGCAGTACTTC. It encodes CASSSRGLSYEQYF.

This rearrangement joins TRBV13 to TRBJ1-6, with D possibly matching TRBD1 (5 bases). Germline V gives CDR1 PRHDT, CDR2 FYEKMQ (reference sequence). The V end was cut by 3 bases, the J end by 5 bases, with 17 bases between. The CDR3 is 17 residues long. CDR3 nucleotide sequence: TGTGCCAGCAGCTTCTGGGGCCACTCGGGGGATAATTCACCCCTCCACTTT. Its protein product is CASSFWGHSGDNSPLHF.

This chain connects TRBV7-2 to TRBJ2-6, with D uncertain. Trimming took 3 bases from V and 0 from J, leaving 9 bases between them. Germline CDR1 SGHTA, CDR2 FQGNSA. The CDR3 totals 16 residues. The CDR3 DNA reads as TGTGCCAGCAGCTTTGATAAGAGCTCTGGGGCCAACGTCCTGACTTTC. Encoded protein: CASSFDKSSGANVLTF.

The chain links TRBV19 to TRBJ2-7, with 7 positions matching TRBD1. V lost 5 bases, J lost 2 bases, and 6 bases stayed unmatched. The CDR3 runs to 14 residues. Germline CDR1 LNHDA, CDR2 SQIVND (reference sequence). CDR3 sequence: CASSAYRGAYEQYF. DNA of the CDR3: TGTGCCAGTAGTGCTTACAGGGGCGCCTACGAGCAGTACTTC.

The chain uses TRBV14 and TRBJ2-7; D unresolved. V lost 4 bases and J lost 3, with 16 bases in between. This CDR3 region has 15 residues. CDR1 and CDR2 (germline): SGHDN, FVKESK. The CDR3 DNA is TGTGCCAGCAGCCCCCTAGGCTCCAGGAACTACGAGCAGTACTTC. Its translation is CASSPLGSRNYEQYF.

The J gene is TRBJ2-7, the V gene TRBV29-1, with a weak D call TRBD2 (5 bases). Germline CDR1 SQVTM, CDR2 ANQGSEA. The V and J ends lost 5 bases and 6 bases respectively, with 11 bases between them. CDR3 length equals 11 residues. This CDR3 reads CSVSGGSEQYF. CDR3 DNA sequence: TGCAGCGTTTCGGGCGGGTCCGAGCAGTACTTC.

V and J are TRBV19 and TRBJ1-1; weak D call: TRBD1 (6 bases). The CDR3 is 13 amino acids. Germline CDR1 and CDR2: LNHDA and SQIVND (reference sequence). The V gene lost 6 bases and the J gene lost 1 base, with 9 bases spanning the gap. In nucleotides, the CDR3 is TGTGCCAGTAGCACAGGGACGAACACTGAAGCTTTCTTT. Translated: CASSTGTNTEAFF.

The gene calls are TRBV11-2 and TRBJ2-7; unclear D gene. Trimming pared 3 bases from V and 5 bases from J, leaving 5 bases between. Germline lookup yields CDR1 SGHAT and CDR2 FQNNGV. The CDR3 sequence is 11 residues long. CDR3 nucleotide sequence: TGTGCCAGCAGCTTCGGAGACGAGCAGTACTTC. Its protein is CASSFGDEQYF.

The chain recombines TRBV5-4 with TRBJ2-7, with TRBD1 matching over 10 bases. V shed 3 bases and J 0 bases; nucleotides not matched to a gene: 6. Germline assignment: CDR1 SGHNT and CDR2 YYREEE (reference sequence). The CDR3 has 16 residues. The CDR3 DNA follows: TGTGCCAGCAGCTCGGGACAGGGGTTACTCTCCTACGAGCAGTACTTC. It codes for CASSSGQGLLSYEQYF.

This chain connects TRBV6-5 to TRBJ2-7, with 7 bases aligning to TRBD1. With 6 bases clipped from V and 2 bases from J, the junction kept 10 bases outside the gene matches. Looked up from germline, CDR1 is MNHEY and CDR2 is SVGAGI. This CDR3 is 15 amino acids long. CDR3 protein: CASRPSRGSTYEQYF. CDR3 coding DNA: TGTGCCAGCAGACCCTCCAGGGGGTCAACCTACGAGCAGTACTTC.

This clone was seen more than once but under ten times. The chain couples TRBV7-6 to TRBJ2-3; a weak D match, TRBD2 (5 bases). The CDR3 extends over 16 amino acids. The V and J ends lost 1 base and 2 bases respectively, with 13 bases between them. CDR1 and CDR2 (germline): SGHVS, FNYEAQ. The chain's CDR3 is CASSLVVGVATDTQYF. CDR3 DNA sequence: TGTGCCAGCAGCTTAGTAGTCGGGGTAGCCACAGATACGCAGTATTTT.

The genes are TRBV7-9 and TRBJ1-1; D is ambiguous. Germline CDR1 is SEHNR and CDR2 is FQNEAQ (reference sequence). V shed 5 bases and J shed 7 bases, with 17 bases lying between them. CDR3 size: 14 residues. CDR3 DNA: TGTGCCAGCAGCCAGCCCACCGAGACAAATGAAGCTTTCTTT. This codes for CASSQPTETNEAFF.

V gene TRBV7-3 combines with J gene TRBJ2-1, with 7 nucleotides matching TRBD2. The J segment lost 5 bases and the V segment lost 3 bases, leaving 7 bases of the junction unmatched. Germline assignment: CDR1 SGHTA and CDR2 FQGTGA. This CDR3 comprises 15 residues. The CDR3 sequence: CASSFLGLEHNEQFF. The CDR3 coding sequence is TGTGCCAGCAGCTTTTTAGGACTAGAACACAATGAGCAGTTCTTC.

J is TRBJ2-3 and V is TRBV10-2, with 13 bases aligning to TRBD2. The CDR3 spans 18 residues. Per germline, CDR1 WSHSY and CDR2 SAAADI. Trimming at V came to 2 bases and at J to 3 bases, leaving 8 bases not matched to a gene. This CDR3 is CASSEGTSGIRGTDTQYF. The CDR3 nucleotides read TGCGCCAGCAGTGAGGGGACTAGCGGGATCCGAGGGACAGATACGCAGTATTTT.

V usage is TRBV15 and J usage is TRBJ2-3; TRBD2 might be the D (7 bases). Trimming pared 3 bases from V and 5 bases from J, leaving 15 bases between. Germline lookup yields CDR1 LNHNV and CDR2 YYDKDF (reference sequence). This CDR3 region has 15 residues. The CDR3 is CATSSMGGAQDTQYF. In DNA form, the CDR3 reads TGTGCCACCAGCAGTATGGGGGGGGCTCAAGATACGCAGTATTTT.

This clone showed up just once. The J gene is TRBJ1-6, the V gene TRBV11-2; D is unresolved. Trimming cost V 1 base and J 7 bases, with 5 bases left between them. This CDR3 is 13 amino acids long. Germline loops: CDR1 SGHAT, CDR2 FQNNGV. The CDR3 protein is CASSLVRNSPLHF. Written as DNA, the CDR3 is TGTGCCAGCAGCTTAGTACGGAATTCACCCCTCCACTTT. The variable domain in full, completed from reference TRBV11-2 and TRBJ1-6, reads EAGVAQSPRYKIIEKRQSVAFWCNPISGHATLYWYQQILGQGPKLLIQFQNNGVVDDSQLPKDRFSAERLKGVDSTLKIQPAKLEDSAVYLCASSLVRNSPLHFGNGTRLTVT.

The rearrangement joins TRBV4-1 to TRBJ2-7, with 8 bases fitting TRBD1. CDR3 length: 15 amino acids. V lost 1 base to trimming and J lost 4 bases; unmatched junction nucleotides: 6. CDR1 MGHRA and CDR2 YSYEKL come from the germline V gene. CDR3 region: CASSQVGQGAYEQYF. The CDR3 region has the DNA TGCGCCAGCAGCCAAGTTGGGCAGGGGGCTTACGAGCAGTACTTC.

The gene calls are TRBV7-9 and TRBJ2-1, with D possibly called TRBD1 or TRBD2 (6 bases each). The CDR3 runs 15 residues. Trimming left V 5 bases short and J 6 bases short, with 17 bases between. Germline CDR1 and CDR2: SEHNR and FQNEAQ (reference sequence). This CDR3 reads CASSRAQGGGNEQFF. In nucleotides, the CDR3 is TGTGCCAGCAGCCGGGCCCAAGGAGGGGGCAATGAGCAGTTCTTC.

V usage is TRBV11-2 and J usage is TRBJ2-1; TRBD2 agrees at 7 bases. This CDR3 spans 16 amino acids. Germline lookup yields CDR1 SGHAT and CDR2 FQNNGV. J lost 0 bases, V lost 1 base, and 3 bases had no gene match. CDR3: CASSLVSSGSYNEQFF. DNA of the CDR3: TGTGCCAGCAGCTTAGTTTCTAGCGGCTCCTACAATGAGCAGTTCTTC.

The genes are TRBV11-2 and TRBJ1-2; 8 bases align to TRBD1. V gave up 1 base and J gave up 5 bases; unmatched junction bases: 12. The CDR3 spans 17 residues. CDR1 and CDR2 (germline): SGHAT, FQNNGV. This CDR3 reads CASSLAAQGAPLYGYTF. In DNA, the CDR3 is TGTGCCAGCAGCTTAGCTGCCCAGGGGGCTCCTCTTTATGGCTACACCTTC. The full variable domain, its missing parts supplied by reference TRBV11-2 and TRBJ1-2, is EAGVAQSPRYKIIEKRQSVAFWCNPISGHATLYWYQQILGQGPKLLIQFQNNGVVDDSQLPKDRFSAERLKGVDSTLKIQPAKLEDSAVYLCASSLAAQGAPLYGYTFGSGTRLTVV.

The genes are TRBV4-1 and TRBJ1-4; weak D call: TRBD1 (5 bases). The germline V gene has CDR1 MGHRA and CDR2 YSYEKL. The CDR3 has 15 residues. The V end lost 4 bases, the J end lost 4 bases, and 13 bases lay between the germline ends. CDR3 protein: CASSLLGGYNEKLFF. CDR3 DNA sequence: TGCGCCAGCAGCCTGTTGGGGGGTTATAATGAAAAACTGTTTTTT.

This sequence joins TRBV6-5 and TRBJ2-1; 8 positions match TRBD1. Germline-derived CDR1 and CDR2 are MNHEY and SVGAGI. This CDR3 is 14 amino acids long. After removal of 10 bases from V and 0 bases from J, the junction contained 5 bases not matched to a gene. CDR3 bases: TGTGCCATCGGCGACAGGGGCTCCTACAATGAGCAGTTCTTC. Translation gives CAIGDRGSYNEQFF.

This chain links TRBV6-6 with TRBJ2-7; 10 positions match TRBD2. With V trimmed by 2 bases and J by 4 bases, 2 bases remained unmatched. Germline lookup yields CDR1 MNHNY and CDR2 SVGAGI (reference sequence). CDR3 length: 14 residues. This CDR3 is CASSYKRGGYEQYF. The CDR3 coding sequence is TGTGCCAGCAGTTACAAGCGGGGGGGGTACGAGCAGTACTTC.

The chain carries TRBV13 and TRBJ2-1; 9 bases fit TRBD1. Germline assignment: CDR1 PRHDT and CDR2 FYEKMQ (reference sequence). This CDR3 has 14 residues. The CDR3 region is CVSIRDRASNEQFF. The CDR3 nucleotides are TGTGTTTCCATCCGGGACAGGGCGAGCAATGAGCAGTTCTTC. The variable domain in full, with the rest retrieved from reference TRBV13 and TRBJ2-1, is AAGVIQSPRHLIKEKRETATLKCYPIPRHDTVYWYQQGPGQDPQFLISFYEKMQSDKGSIPDRFSAQQFSDYHSELNMSSLELGDSALYFCVSIRDRASNEQFFGPGTRLTVL.

This chain connects TRBV16 to TRBJ2-7; 10 bases align to TRBD1. In germline, CDR1 is KGHSY, CDR2 FQNENV. The ends lost 1 base at V and 7 bases at J; junction bases unmatched: 4. The CDR3 sequence is 14 residues long. This chain's CDR3 is CASSQYGTGDEQYF. The CDR3 DNA reads TGTGCCAGCAGCCAATACGGGACAGGGGATGAGCAGTACTTC.

CDR3 sequence (DNA): TGTGCCAGCTCACCAGGGGTAGCGAATGAGCAGTTCTTC. Translation gives CASSPGVANEQFF. This chain uses TRBV18 with TRBJ2-1, with D tentatively TRBD2 (5 bases). Germline values: CDR1 KGHSH, CDR2 LQKENI. With 2 bases removed from V and 7 bases from J, the gap between germline ends came to 9 bases. The CDR3 has 13 residues.

This chain connects TRBV6-5 to TRBJ2-5; 13 bases are a match to TRBD2. V lost 6 bases and J lost 5; bases outside the gene matches: 3. There are 14 residues in the CDR3. Per germline, CDR1 MNHEY and CDR2 SVGAGI. This CDR3 reads CASRLAGGLETQYF. CDR3 DNA: TGTGCCAGCAGACTAGCGGGGGGGCTGGAGACCCAGTACTTC.